This TCR beta chain was sequenced in a study of T cell clonality in common variable immunodeficiency. Study-wide points: Reportedly, TCR beta sequences from common variable immunodeficiency showed fewer deletions and N-nucleotide insertions.

CVID subjects were 15 female and fewer than 35 male, aged about 8 to 65. Caucasian heritage predominated among both patients and controls. CDR3 length: 13 amino acids. The ends were cut back, 3 bases at V and 4 bases at J, with 7 bases in the middle. Germline CDR1 reads LNHDA; CDR2 reads SQIVND (reference sequence). The data were produced by immunoSEQ multiplex PCR, yet TCRdb's version contains in-frame clones alone and is incomplete. This sample has tens of thousands of clones, each found more than once. This clone was observed at least ten times. Antigen specificity is unknown. The CDR3 end is not reached by the read, which stops 3 residues before it; the germline J gene fills it in.

Source material: peripheral blood mononuclear cells. The source is a human donor with common variable immunodeficiency. This chain links TRBV19 with TRBJ1-5, with D unresolved. This chain's CDR3 is CASSMFQNQPQHF. Partial CDR3 DNA: TGTGCCAGTAGTATGTTTCAAAATCAGCCC.